The next 6 T cell receptor beta chains were all read from a single sample in a study of technical replicates of blood from several donors. Some clones are missing from TCRdb's copy, which holds only in-frame ones; the method was immunoSEQ multiplex PCR. This sample carries tens of thousands of clones, 92% of them seen once, and the ten largest clones take about 4.5%. The sequencing input was PBMCs. The receptor set was obtained from a human donor in good health. Some clones in this sample may be carry-over from other donors' samples.

V is TRBV7-8 and J is TRBJ2-2; 9 nucleotides agree with TRBD1. Looked up from germline, CDR1 is SGHVS and CDR2 is FQNEAQ. Trimming removed 4 bases from V and 0 bases from J; junction bases left unmatched: 3. This CDR3 has 16 residues. The CDR3 DNA is TGTGCCAGCAGCTCCCGGGACAGGGCGAACACCGGGGAGCTGTTTTTT. It encodes CASSSRDRANTGELFF.

The chain couples TRBV30 to TRBJ2-3, with 7 bases fitting TRBD1. The CDR3 is 14 residues long. Per germline, CDR1 GTSNPN and CDR2 SVGIG (reference sequence). J gave up 3 bases and V 0 bases, and 3 bases lay outside the gene matches. CDR3 loop: CAWSVGQSTDTQYF. CDR3 coding DNA: TGTGCCTGGAGTGTGGGACAGAGTACAGATACGCAGTATTTT.

CDR3 nucleotides: TGCAGCGTTGCAGGTGGGTTTGGGTCCTACGAGCAGTACTTC. Encoded protein: CSVAGGFGSYEQYF. The chain links TRBV29-1 to TRBJ2-7; D is ambiguous. Germline V gene sequence: CDR1 SQVTM, CDR2 ANQGSEA. V lost 4 bases to trimming and J lost 1 base, with 14 bases between them. This CDR3 is 14 amino acids long.

V usage is TRBV6-5 and J usage is TRBJ1-3; 9 positions match TRBD1. V lost 6 bases and J lost 6; bases outside the gene matches: 9. The CDR3 is made up of 15 amino acids. CDR1 is MNHEY and CDR2 is SVGAGI in the germline V gene. CDR3 region: CASSTRTGGINTIYF. In DNA form, the CDR3 reads TGTGCCAGCAGCACACGCACAGGGGGCATAAACACCATATATTTT.

The chain couples TRBV18 to TRBJ1-5, with D tentatively TRBD1 (6 bases). Germline loops: CDR1 KGHSH, CDR2 LQKENI. V was shortened by 6 bases and J by 5 bases, with 11 bases between the two germline ends. The length of the CDR3 is 13 residues. Here the CDR3 reads CASSQGGDQPQHF. The DNA of the CDR3 is TGTGCCAGCTCCCAAGGGGGGGATCAGCCCCAGCATTTT.

This clone has only one observation. The chain joins TRBV14 to TRBJ2-7, with 13 bases fitting TRBD2. The CDR3 spans 18 residues. After removal of 1 base from V and 2 bases from J, the junction contained 8 bases not matched to a gene. Germline V CDR1 and CDR2: SGHDN, FVKESK. As DNA, the CDR3 is TGTGCCAGCAGCCAAGGGAGACTAGCGGGGGGCCAAACCTACGAGCAGTACTTC. Translating it yields CASSQGRLAGGQTYEQYF.